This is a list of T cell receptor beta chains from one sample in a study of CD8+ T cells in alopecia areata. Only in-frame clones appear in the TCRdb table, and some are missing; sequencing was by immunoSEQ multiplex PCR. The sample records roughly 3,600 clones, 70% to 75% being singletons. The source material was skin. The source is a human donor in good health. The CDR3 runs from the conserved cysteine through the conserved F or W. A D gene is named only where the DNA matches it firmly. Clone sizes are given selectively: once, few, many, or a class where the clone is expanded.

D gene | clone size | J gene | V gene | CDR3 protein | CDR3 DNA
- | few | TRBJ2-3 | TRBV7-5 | CASGGGTDTQYF | TGTGCCTCCGGGGGAGGGACAGATACGCAGTATTTT
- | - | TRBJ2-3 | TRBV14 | CASSPRRGKGTDTQYF | TGTGCCAGCAGCCCTCGCCGGGGTAAGGGCACAGATACGCAGTATTTT
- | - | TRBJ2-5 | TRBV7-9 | CASSLPRGTEETQYF | TGTGCCAGCAGCTTACCACGGGGGACGGAAGAGACCCAGTACTTC
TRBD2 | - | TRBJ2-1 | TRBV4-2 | CASSQDTGGGYNEQFF | TGTGCCAGCAGCCAAGATACCGGGGGGGGTTACAATGAGCAGTTCTTC
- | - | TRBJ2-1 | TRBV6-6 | CASSYLGLADEQFF | TGTGCCAGCAGTTACTTGGGACTGGCCGATGAGCAGTTCTTC
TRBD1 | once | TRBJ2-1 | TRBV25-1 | CASSGGQPEDYNEQFF | TGTGCCAGCAGTGGGGGACAGCCCGAGGACTACAATGAGCAGTTCTTC
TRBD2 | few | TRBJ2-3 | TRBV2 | CASSGDWLAGDTDTQYF | TGTGCCAGCAGTGGGGACTGGCTAGCGGGGGACACAGATACGCAGTATTTT
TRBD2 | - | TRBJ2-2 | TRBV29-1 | CSVVVSGGLRGTGELFF | TGCAGCGTTGTGGTTAGCGGGGGCCTACGGGGCACCGGGGAGCTGTTTTTT
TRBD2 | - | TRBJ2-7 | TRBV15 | CATSRGEAGGSSYEQYF | TGTGCCACCAGCAGAGGTGAAGCGGGGGGTAGCTCCTACGAGCAGTACTTC
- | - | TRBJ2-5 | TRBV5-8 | CASSLPGQETQYF | TGTGCCAGCAGCTTACCAGGGCAAGAGACCCAGTACTTC
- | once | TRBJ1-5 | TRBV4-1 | CASSRHGQEGSNQPQHF | TGCGCCAGCAGCCGACACGGTCAAGAGGGCAGCAATCAGCCCCAGCATTTT
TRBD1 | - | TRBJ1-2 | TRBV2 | CASSTGGKGYTF | TGTGCCAGCAGTACAGGGGGCAAAGGCTACACCTTC
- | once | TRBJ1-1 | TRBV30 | CAWTTAPGGTEAFF | TGTGCCTGGACAACAGCCCCCGGGGGGACTGAAGCTTTCTTT
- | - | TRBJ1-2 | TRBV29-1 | CSARQAANYGYTF | TGCAGCGCTAGACAGGCCGCTAACTATGGCTACACCTTC
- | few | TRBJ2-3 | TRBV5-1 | CASSLQAPHRTDTQYF | TGCGCCAGCAGCTTACAGGCTCCCCACCGCACAGATACGCAGTATTTT
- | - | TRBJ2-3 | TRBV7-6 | CASSPRTTRGSDTQYF | TGTGCCAGCAGCCCCCGCACGACTCGCGGGTCAGATACGCAGTATTTT
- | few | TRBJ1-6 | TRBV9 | CASSVGTNSPLHF | TGTGCCAGCAGCGTAGGAACCAATTCACCCCTCCACTTT
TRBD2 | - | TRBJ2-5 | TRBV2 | CASSEGKLAGGQETQYF | TGTGCCAGCAGTGAGGGGAAACTAGCGGGGGGCCAAGAGACCCAGTACTTC
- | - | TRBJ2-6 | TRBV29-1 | CSVAKRGGEAGANVLTF | TGCAGCGTTGCTAAAAGGGGGGGCGAAGCTGGGGCCAACGTCCTGACTTTC
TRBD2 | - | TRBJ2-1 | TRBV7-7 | CASSFSGGNEQFF | TGTGCCAGCAGCTTTAGCGGGGGCAATGAGCAGTTCTTC
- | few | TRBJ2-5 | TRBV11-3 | CASSLAIGETQYF | TGTGCCAGCAGCTTAGCCATTGGGGAGACCCAGTACTTC
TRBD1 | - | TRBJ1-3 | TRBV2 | CASSQGQASGNTIYF | TGTGCCAGCAGTCAGGGACAGGCCTCTGGAAACACCATATATTTT
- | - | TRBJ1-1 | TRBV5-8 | CASSQDNGKTEAFF | TGTGCCAGCAGCCAAGATAACGGAAAAACTGAAGCTTTCTTT
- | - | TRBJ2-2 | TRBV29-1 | CSVEGGEYTGELFF | TGCAGCGTTGAAGGAGGGGAATACACCGGGGAGCTGTTTTTT
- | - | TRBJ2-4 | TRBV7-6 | CASSPEWGAGDIQYF | TGTGCCAGCAGTCCTGAGTGGGGGGCAGGAGACATTCAGTACTTC
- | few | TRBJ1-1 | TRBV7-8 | CASSLAAGANTEAFF | TGTGCCAGCAGCTTAGCGGCGGGGGCGAACACTGAAGCTTTCTTT
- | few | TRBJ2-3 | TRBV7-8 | CASSSGLNTDTQYF | TGTGCCAGCAGCTCCGGACTTAACACAGATACGCAGTATTTT
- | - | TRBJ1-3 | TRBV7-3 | CASSLTPDRTIYF | TGTGCCAGCAGCTTAACCCCCGACCGGACCATATATTTT
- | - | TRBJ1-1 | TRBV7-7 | CASSGDVNTEAFF | TGTGCCAGCAGCGGAGACGTGAACACTGAAGCTTTCTTT
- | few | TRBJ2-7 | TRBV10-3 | CAISDPRQIYEQYF | TGTGCCATCAGTGACCCTAGACAGATCTACGAGCAGTACTTC
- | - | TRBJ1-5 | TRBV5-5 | CASSLVPYQPQHF | TGTGCCAGCAGCTTGGTCCCATATCAGCCCCAGCATTTT
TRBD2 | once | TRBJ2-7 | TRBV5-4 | CASSLGLAGDEQYF | TGTGCCAGCAGCCTAGGACTAGCTGGGGACGAGCAGTACTTC
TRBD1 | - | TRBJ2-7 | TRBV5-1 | CASSLGSDREEQYF | TGCGCCAGCAGCTTGGGGTCGGACAGGGAAGAGCAGTACTTC
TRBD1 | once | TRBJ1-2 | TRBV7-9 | CASSSHGTEGGYTF | TGTGCCAGCAGCTCTCACGGGACAGAAGGAGGCTACACCTTC
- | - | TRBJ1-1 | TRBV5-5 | CASSLNPGLENTEAFF | TGTGCCAGCAGCTTGAACCCAGGCCTGGAGAACACTGAAGCTTTCTTT
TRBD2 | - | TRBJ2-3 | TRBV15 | CATSSKSPQGGGVADTQYF | TGTGCCACCAGCAGTAAGAGTCCGCAGGGCGGGGGGGTAGCAGATACGCAGTATTTT
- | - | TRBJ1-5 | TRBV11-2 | CASSLSSNQPQHF | TGTGCCAGCAGCTTGTCTAGCAATCAGCCCCAGCATTTT
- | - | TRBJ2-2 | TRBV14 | CASSQATGELFF | TGTGCCAGCAGCCAAGCCACCGGGGAGCTGTTTTTT
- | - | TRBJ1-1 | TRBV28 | CASKEMNTEAFF | TGTGCCAGCAAGGAGATGAACACTGAAGCTTTCTTT
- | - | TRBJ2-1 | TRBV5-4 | CASRGRLGEQFF | TGTGCCAGCAGGGGACGTTTGGGTGAGCAGTTCTTC
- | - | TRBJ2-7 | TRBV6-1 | CASRREGEANEQYF | TGTGCCAGCAGAAGGGAGGGGGAAGCGAACGAGCAGTACTTC
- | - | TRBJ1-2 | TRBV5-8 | CASSLRAADYGYTF | TGTGCCAGCAGCTTAAGGGCAGCCGACTATGGCTACACCTTC
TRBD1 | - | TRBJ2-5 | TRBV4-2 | CASSQRQGGETQYF | TGTGCCAGCAGCCAAAGACAGGGTGGAGAGACCCAGTACTTC
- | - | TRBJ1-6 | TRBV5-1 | CASSSGETTYNSPLHF | TGCGCCAGCAGCTCCGGGGAGACAACCTATAATTCACCCCTCCACTTT
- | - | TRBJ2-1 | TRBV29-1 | CSGTPTGSNEQFF | TGCAGCGGAACTCCTACAGGGAGCAATGAGCAGTTCTTC
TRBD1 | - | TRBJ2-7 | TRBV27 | CASGDRAGQYF | TGTGCCAGCGGAGACAGGGCCGGGCAGTACTTC
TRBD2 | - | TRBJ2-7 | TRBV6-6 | CASSPGTSAYEQYF | TGTGCCAGCAGTCCCGGGACTAGCGCCTACGAGCAGTACTTC
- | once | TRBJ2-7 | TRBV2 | CASSGRSSYEQYF | TGTGCCAGCAGTGGGAGGAGCTCCTACGAGCAGTACTTC
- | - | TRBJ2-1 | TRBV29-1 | CSVEDIGGPSYNEQFF | TGCAGCGTTGAAGATATAGGGGGGCCATCCTACAATGAGCAGTTCTTC
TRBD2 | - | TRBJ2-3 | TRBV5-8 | CASSQGLAGDKTDTQYF | TGTGCCAGCAGCCAGGGACTAGCGGGGGATAAGACAGATACGCAGTATTTT